Below, 24 T cell receptor beta chains from the same sample are listed, as sequenced in a study of T cell repertoires in cytomegalovirus infection. Via MiXCR, TCRdb re-called the reads, giving one row per CDR3 protein. Of a few hundred thousand distinct CDR3 sequences listed, 26% were seen once; the top ten hold roughly 13%. Sequenced input: PBMCs. The receptors come from a human donor in good health (CMV status not recorded). Some clones in this sample may be carry-over from other donors' samples.

The chain recombines TRBV5-6 with TRBJ2-3; D is possibly TRBD1 or TRBD2 (5 bases each). Deletions cut 4 bases from V and 0 bases from J, with 30 bases between. CDR1 and CDR2 from the germline V gene are SGHDT and YYEEEE. The CDR3 has 21 residues. The CDR3 spells CASSLLRVTGRSSTSTDTQYF. The CDR3 nucleotides are TGTGCCAGCAGCCTGTTGCGGGTCACAGGACGATCATCTACTAGCACAGATACGCAGTATTTT.

The V call is TRBV20-1, the J call TRBJ2-7; tentative D call: TRBD1 (6 bases). V lost 5 bases, J lost 6 bases, and 26 bases lay in between. The CDR3 loop spans 16 amino acids. Germline assignment: CDR1 DFQATT and CDR2 SNEGSKA (reference sequence). CDR3 sequence reads: CSASKRAGVVVPEQYF. CDR3 nucleotide sequence: TGCAGTGCTTCAAAGCGAGCAGGGGTTGTAGTTCCCGAGCAGTACTTC.

This clonotype was picked up a small number of times. V and J are TRBV4-1 and TRBJ2-2; no clear D gene. The CDR3 has 11 residues. V was trimmed by 8 bases and J by 8 bases, leaving 9 bases between them. Germline CDR1 reads MGHRA; CDR2 reads YSYEKL. CDR3 nucleotide sequence: TGCGCCAGCGAGGCTGGGGGGGAGCTGTTTTTT. Protein sequence: CASEAGGELFF.

The chain joins TRBV19 to TRBJ1-5; 7 bases align to TRBD1. CDR1 is LNHDA and CDR2 is SQIVND in the germline V gene (reference sequence). There are 17 residues in the CDR3. Germline trimming cut 7 bases from V and 3 bases from J; bases unmatched to any gene: 15. CDR3 DNA sequence: TGTGCCAGTACAACAAAGGGACAGCCAAGACCCAATCAGCCCCAGCATTTT. It yields the protein CASTTKGQPRPNQPQHF. The variable domain in full, completed from reference TRBV19 and TRBJ1-5, reads DGGITQSPKYLFRKEGQNVTLSCEQNLNHDAMYWYRQDPGQGLRLIYYSQIVNDFQKGDIAEGYSVSREKKESFPLTVTSAQKNPTAFYLCASTTKGQPRPNQPQHFGDGTRLSIL.

This clonotype was found a few times. The chain joins TRBV27 to TRBJ1-1; D gene unclear. The germline V gene encodes CDR1 MNHEY and CDR2 SMNVEV (reference sequence). The CDR3 extends over 14 amino acids. Trimming pared 3 bases from V and 2 bases from J, leaving 10 bases between. CDR3 region: CASSFHSTNTEAFF. The DNA for the CDR3 is TGTGCCAGCAGTTTTCACAGCACTAACACTGAAGCTTTCTTT.

This clonotype was counted between two and nine times. The CDR3, as DNA: TGTGCCAGCAGCTTAGTAGGAAAAGCTAACTATGGCTACACCTTC. Translated, it gives CASSLVGKANYGYTF. The V and J genes are TRBV7-8 and TRBJ1-2; D remains unclear. Trimming took off 1 base at V and 0 bases at J, with 9 bases between the two ends. Germline-derived CDR1 and CDR2 are SGHVS and FQNEAQ. The CDR3 extends over 15 amino acids.

This clonotype was seen only a few times. This sequence joins TRBV3-1 and TRBJ1-1, with D possibly matching TRBD1 (5 bases). The CDR3 contains 15 residues. The V gene's germline CDR1 is LGHDT and CDR2 YNNKEL (reference sequence). The germline V and J ends were trimmed by 4 bases and 1 base, with 13 bases remaining between them. The CDR3 DNA reads as TGTGCCAGCAGCCCTAGACAGATGGGGAACACTGAAGCTTTCTTT. Its translation is CASSPRQMGNTEAFF.

The chain couples TRBV7-2 to TRBJ2-1; D may be TRBD2 (5 bases). Germline lookup yields CDR1 SGHTA and CDR2 FQGNSA. V lost 0 bases and J 12 bases, leaving 15 bases between the germline ends. This CDR3 has 14 residues. This CDR3 is CASSLAGLLEGQFF. CDR3 nucleotides: TGTGCCAGCAGCTTAGCGGGCTTACTAGAGGGGCAGTTCTTC.

This clonotype was observed once. The rearrangement uses TRBV30 and TRBJ1-1, with D possibly matching TRBD1 (6 bases). The germline CDR1 and CDR2 sequences are GTSNPN and SVGIG (reference sequence). The CDR3 is 14 residues long. Between the trimmed V and J ends, which lost 8 bases and 1 base, there was a span of 17 bases. CDR3 protein: CAAERGGENTEAFF. CDR3 DNA: TGTGCCGCGGAGCGAGGGGGGGAGAACACTGAAGCTTTCTTT.

The sample holds many counts of this clonotype. The gene calls are TRBV7-2 and TRBJ2-3; 7 bases match TRBD2. CDR3 length: 16 amino acids. Germline CDR1 SGHTA, CDR2 FQGNSA. J was trimmed by 6 bases and V by 2 bases; bases with no gene match: 11. CDR3 protein: CASSLMGLAAQDTQYF. The DNA for the CDR3 is TGTGCCAGCAGCTTAATGGGGCTAGCGGCACAGGATACGCAGTATTTT.

The V gene is TRBV7-6, the J gene TRBJ2-5, with D possibly matching TRBD2 (5 bases). CDR3 length: 16 amino acids. Trimming shortened V by 1 base and J by 2 bases, and 14 bases separated the two germline ends. Per germline, CDR1 SGHVS and CDR2 FNYEAQ. The CDR3 DNA reads TGTGCCAGCAGCTTAGGGCATAGCGCACAACAAGAGACCCAGTACTTC. Protein product: CASSLGHSAQQETQYF.

This clonotype was detected only a few times. The V call is TRBV7-8, the J call TRBJ2-1; D is perhaps TRBD2 (5 bases). The germline CDR1 and CDR2 sequences are SGHVS and FQNEAQ. The CDR3 loop spans 15 amino acids. The V and J ends lost 6 bases and 0 bases respectively, with 12 bases between them. The CDR3 bases are TGTGCCAGCAGAGCAGTTCGGGACTCCTACAATGAGCAGTTCTTC. This translates into CASRAVRDSYNEQFF.

The V call is TRBV11-2, the J call TRBJ2-1, with D possibly being TRBD2 (5 bases). Trimming shortened V by 5 bases and J by 9 bases, and 20 bases separated the two germline ends. Germline V gene lookup returns CDR1 SGHAT and CDR2 FQNNGV. The CDR3 has 15 residues. The CDR3 region has the DNA TGTGCCAGCAGCCCAACTAGGCCCAGATATTCTGAGCAGTTCTTC. This codes for CASSPTRPRYSEQFF.

This clonotype occurred many times. The chain uses TRBV7-9 and TRBJ1-2, with unresolved D. V gave up 2 bases and J gave up 6 bases, with 13 bases separating them. This CDR3 spans 14 amino acids. Germline CDR1 SEHNR, CDR2 FQNEAQ (reference sequence). The DNA for the CDR3 is TGTGCCAGCAGCTTATGGGCTGTCCGCGATGGCTACACCTTC. Translating gives CASSLWAVRDGYTF.

The CDR3 protein is CARRGGRNSSYNSPLHF. DNA for the CDR3: TGTGCCAGAAGAGGCGGACGGAACAGCTCCTATAATTCACCCCTCCACTTT. The chain uses TRBV9 and TRBJ1-6, with D unresolved. There are 17 residues in the CDR3. Looked up from germline, CDR1 is SGDLS and CDR2 is YYNGEE. V lost 8 bases and J lost 0, with 18 bases in between.

In its sample, this clonotype was seen many times. The chain uses TRBV11-2 and TRBJ2-3, with a tentative D call TRBD2 (5 bases). Trimming left V 5 bases short and J 4 bases short, with 10 bases between. CDR1 SGHAT and CDR2 FQNNGV come from the germline V gene. This CDR3 spans 13 amino acids. In DNA, the CDR3 is TGTGCCAGCAGCATTGACTACTCAGATACGCAGTATTTT. It encodes CASSIDYSDTQYF.

This clonotype was found a few times. The chain couples TRBV29-1 to TRBJ1-2, with 11 bases identical to TRBD1. Germline trimming cut 7 bases from V and 6 bases from J; bases unmatched to any gene: 7. Germline V CDR1 and CDR2: SQVTM, ANQGSEA. The CDR3 covers 13 residues. The CDR3 is CSEHRTGGDGYTF. CDR3 coding DNA: TGCAGCGAGCACCGGACAGGGGGCGATGGCTACACCTTC.

This clonotype has ten or more counts. The V call is TRBV6-1, the J call TRBJ2-3; the D is unclear. The CDR3 totals 13 residues. The germline V and J ends were trimmed by 8 bases and 1 base, with 10 bases remaining between them. Germline V gives CDR1 MNHNS, CDR2 SASEGT. This CDR3 reads CASLEPGTDTQYF. DNA for the CDR3: TGTGCCAGCTTGGAGCCTGGCACAGATACGCAGTATTTT.

V and J are TRBV14 and TRBJ1-2; 9 bases are a match to TRBD1. The CDR3 contains 15 residues. Germline trimming cut 0 bases from V and 7 bases from J; bases unmatched to any gene: 6. From germline, CDR1 is SGHDN and CDR2 FVKESK. CDR3 in amino acids: CASSQDMDRGIGYTF. CDR3 nucleotides: TGTGCCAGCAGCCAAGATATGGACAGGGGAATTGGCTACACCTTC.

This clonotype was counted between two and nine times. This sequence joins TRBV6-2 or TRBV6-3 and TRBJ2-1, with 7 bases identical to TRBD1. CDR1 MNHEY and CDR2 SVGEGT come from the germline V gene. This CDR3 is 15 amino acids long. V lost 6 bases and J lost 5; bases outside the gene matches: 10. The CDR3 here is CASRRRQGSHNEQFF. As DNA, the CDR3 is TGTGCCAGCAGGCGCCGACAGGGTTCCCACAATGAGCAGTTCTTC.

The V gene is TRBV27, the J gene TRBJ2-6; D remains ambiguous. The CDR3 is made up of 15 amino acids. Germline V gene data show CDR1 as MNHEY and CDR2 as SMNVEV (reference sequence). Trimming cost V 7 bases and J 0 bases, with 10 bases left between them. CDR3 in amino acids: CASTPWISGANVLTF. CDR3 sequence (DNA): TGTGCCAGCACCCCGTGGATCTCTGGGGCCAACGTCCTGACTTTC.

The chain is built from TRBV6-6 and TRBJ2-2; perhaps TRBD1 as D (7 bases). Germline V gives CDR1 MNHNY, CDR2 SVGAGI (reference sequence). V lost 1 base, J lost 1 base, and 10 bases lay in between. CDR3 length equals 16 residues. DNA for the CDR3: TGTGCCAGCAGTTACTTGCAGGGGGGGAACACCGGGGAGCTGTTTTTT. As protein: CASSYLQGGNTGELFF.

The chain is built from TRBV7-2 and TRBJ2-7; 7 bases align to TRBD2. The CDR3 is 14 residues long. Per germline, CDR1 SGHTA and CDR2 FQGNSA. V shed 3 bases, J shed 6 bases, and the junction held 8 bases outside the gene matches. The CDR3 sequence is CASSFQRDTAEQYF. DNA for the CDR3: TGTGCCAGCAGCTTTCAGCGGGATACCGCCGAGCAGTACTTC. The full variable domain, in which reference TRBV7-2 and TRBJ2-7 provide the parts outside the CDR3, is GAGVSQSPSNKVTEKGKDVELRCDPISGHTALYWYRQSLGQGLEFLIYFQGNSAPDKSGLPSDRFSAERTGGSVSTLTIQRTQQEDSAVYLCASSFQRDTAEQYFGPGTRLTVT.

The chain combines TRBV7-2 with TRBJ1-1; D might be TRBD1 (6 bases). V was shortened by 1 base and J by 0 bases, with 12 bases between the two germline ends. The CDR3 runs 16 residues. Germline values: CDR1 SGHTA, CDR2 FQGNSA. CDR3 residues: CASSLGGRGVNTEAFF. The CDR3 DNA is TGTGCCAGCAGCTTAGGGGGGCGCGGCGTGAACACTGAAGCTTTCTTT.